The clone carrying this T cell receptor gamma chain was observed a few times. The antigen is not known. Genomic DNA came from ten roughly 5-µm formalin-fixed paraffin-embedded scrolls per case. Without suspected coeliac disease, controls underwent endoscopy for reflux, dyspepsia or gastritis. The sample is drawn from a study of intestinal T cells in coeliac disease. The TRG library came from 200 ng of biopsy DNA amplified with LymphoTrack primers. TCRdb redid clone calling on the multiplex PCR reads using CATT. Of roughly 300 gamma-chain clones detected, 55% to 60% appear once; the ten largest clones hold roughly 72%. Germline V gene sequence: CDR1 EGSTGY, CDR2 YDSYTSSV. This CDR3 region has 16 residues. Trimming removed 0 bases from V and 7 bases from J; junction bases left unmatched: 11. Findings and limits, study-wide: Repeated CDR3 amino acid sequences could not be told from PCR duplicates. Reported leave-one-out accuracy of TRD kmer clustering was approximately 90%.

The receptor was isolated from a human donor who served as a control with a normal duodenal biopsy, not a healthy volunteer. V is TRGV4 and J is TRGJP1. Sequencing input: a duodenal biopsy. The CDR3 DNA reads TGTGCCACCTGGGATGGGCCGATACCACTTGGTTGGTTCAAGATATTT. Translation gives CATWDGPIPLGWFKIF.